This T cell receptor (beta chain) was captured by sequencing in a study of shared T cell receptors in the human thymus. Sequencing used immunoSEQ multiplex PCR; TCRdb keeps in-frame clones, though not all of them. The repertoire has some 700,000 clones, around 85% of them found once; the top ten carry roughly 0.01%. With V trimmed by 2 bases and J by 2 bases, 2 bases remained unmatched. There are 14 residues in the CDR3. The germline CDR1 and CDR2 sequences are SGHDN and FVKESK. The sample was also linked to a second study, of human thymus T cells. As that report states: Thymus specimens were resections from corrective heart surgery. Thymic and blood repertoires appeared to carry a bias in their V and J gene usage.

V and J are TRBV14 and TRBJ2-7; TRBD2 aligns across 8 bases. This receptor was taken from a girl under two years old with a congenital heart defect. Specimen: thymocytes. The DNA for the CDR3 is TGTGCCAGCAGCCAAATCGGGGGGGCCTACGAGCAGTACTTC. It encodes CASSQIGGAYEQYF.